This T cell receptor (beta chain) is from a study of shared clonotypes between healthy human individuals. Germline assignment: CDR1 MDHEN and CDR2 SYDVKM. This CDR3 is 15 amino acids long. Trimming took 5 bases from V and 4 from J; bases not matched to a gene: 6. Per the original methods: Filtering differed because ImmunoSEQ produced junction-only sequences that carried no quality scores. Profiling relied on immunoSEQ multiplex PCR, and the TCRdb table lists in-frame clones only, not all of them. Clone size and V and J calls were adopted from that table, with D and trimming inferred from the DNA. The sample lists some 500,000 clones; almost 97% were seen once. Comment on this clone: Other nucleotide sequences from this sample produce the same CDR3.

The genes are TRBV28 and TRBJ2-1; TRBD2 matches 9 bases. The clonotype comes from a woman in her 30s in good health. Source material: naive CD4+ T cells sorted from blood. The sample's subset: CD45RA+ positively selected. CDR3 loop: CASSPSGRPYNEQFF. The CDR3 DNA reads as TGTGCCAGCAGTCCGAGCGGGAGGCCTTACAATGAGCAGTTCTTC.